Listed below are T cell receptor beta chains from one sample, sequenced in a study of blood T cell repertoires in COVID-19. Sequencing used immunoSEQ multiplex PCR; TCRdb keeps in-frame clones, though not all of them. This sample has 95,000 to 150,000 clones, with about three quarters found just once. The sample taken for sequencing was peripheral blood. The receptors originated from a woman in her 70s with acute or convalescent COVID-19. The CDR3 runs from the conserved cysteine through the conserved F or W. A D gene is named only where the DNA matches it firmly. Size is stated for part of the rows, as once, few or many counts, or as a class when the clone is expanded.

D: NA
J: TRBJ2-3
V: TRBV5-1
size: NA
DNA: TGCGCCAGCAGCTTCAGGGCGTCTAGCACAGATACGCAGTATTTT
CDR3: CASSFRASSTDTQYF

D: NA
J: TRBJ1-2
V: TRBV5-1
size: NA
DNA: TGCGCCAGCAGCCCCAGCCGGGGAAATGGCTACACCTTC
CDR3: CASSPSRGNGYTF

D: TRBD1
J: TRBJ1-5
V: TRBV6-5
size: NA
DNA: TGTGCCAGCACCGAGGGACAGGGGAATCAGCCCCAGCATTTT
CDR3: CASTEGQGNQPQHF

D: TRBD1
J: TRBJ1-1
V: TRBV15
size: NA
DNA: TGTGCCACCAGCAGCCCCCAACGGGGACAGGGGGCTTCTGAAGCTTTCTTT
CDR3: CATSSPQRGQGASEAFF

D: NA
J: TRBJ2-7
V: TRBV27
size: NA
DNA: TGTGCCAGCAGTTCGCGAGGGGGAATCTCCTACGAGCAGTACTTC
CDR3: CASSSRGGISYEQYF

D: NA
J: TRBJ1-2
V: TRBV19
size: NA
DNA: TGTGCCAGTAGTAACTTGGGCTACACCTTC
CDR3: CASSNLGYTF

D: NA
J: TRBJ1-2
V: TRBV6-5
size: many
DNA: TGTGCCAGCAGTTACACCGGCAGGGAGGATGGCTACACCTTC
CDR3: CASSYTGREDGYTF

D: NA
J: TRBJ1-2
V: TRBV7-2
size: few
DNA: TGTGCCAGCAGCTTACCTCAGACAGCAAACTATGGCTACACCTTC
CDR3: CASSLPQTANYGYTF

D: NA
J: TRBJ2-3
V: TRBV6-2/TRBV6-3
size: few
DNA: TGTGCCAGCAGTTACGGGTCGGTGACTAGCACAGATACGCAGTATTTT
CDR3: CASSYGSVTSTDTQYF

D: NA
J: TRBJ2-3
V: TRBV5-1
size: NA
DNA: TGCGCCAGCAGCATCGGGACAAACCCCACAGATACGCAGTATTTT
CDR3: CASSIGTNPTDTQYF

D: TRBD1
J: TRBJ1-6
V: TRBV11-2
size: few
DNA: TGTGCCAGCAGCACACAGGGGGGGAATTCACCCCTCCACTTT
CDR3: CASSTQGGNSPLHF

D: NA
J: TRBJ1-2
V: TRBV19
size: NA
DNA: TGTGCCAGTAGTATAACGACAGACTATGGCTACACCTTC
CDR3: CASSITTDYGYTF

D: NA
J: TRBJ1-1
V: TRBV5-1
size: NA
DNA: TGCGCCAGCAGCTTGGCCTCAGGGCTGAACACTGAAGCTTTCTTT
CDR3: CASSLASGLNTEAFF

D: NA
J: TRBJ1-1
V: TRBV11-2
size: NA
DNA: TGTGCCAGCAGCTTAGAACTCAACACTGAAGCTTTCTTT
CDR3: CASSLELNTEAFF

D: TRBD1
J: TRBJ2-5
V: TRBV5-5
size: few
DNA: TGTGCCAGCAGCCACACAGGGGGGCAAGAGACCCAGTACTTC
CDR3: CASSHTGGQETQYF

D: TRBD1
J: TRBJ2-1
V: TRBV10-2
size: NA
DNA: TGCGCCAGCAGTGTTAGGGGACAGCAGTACAATGAGCAGTTCTTC
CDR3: CASSVRGQQYNEQFF

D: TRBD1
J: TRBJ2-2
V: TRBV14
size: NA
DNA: TGTGCCAGCAGAGAACGACAGGGGGAAGGCGGGGAGCTGTTTTTT
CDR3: CASRERQGEGGELFF

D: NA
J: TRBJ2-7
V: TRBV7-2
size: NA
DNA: TGTGCCAGCAGCTTAGATATTAGCGAGTTCTACGAGCAGTACTTC
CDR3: CASSLDISEFYEQYF

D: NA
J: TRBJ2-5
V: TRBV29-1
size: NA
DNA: TGCAGCGTTGAAGAGTCGGGAGAGACCCAGTACTTC
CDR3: CSVEESGETQYF

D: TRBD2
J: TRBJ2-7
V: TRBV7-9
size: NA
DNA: TGTGCCAGCAGCACAGACGGGACTAGCGGGGGGTACGAGCAGTACTTC
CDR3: CASSTDGTSGGYEQYF

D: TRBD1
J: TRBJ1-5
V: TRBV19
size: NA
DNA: TGTGCCAGTACCGGGGACAGGGTCCTCAACAATCAGCCCCAGCATTTT
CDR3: CASTGDRVLNNQPQHF

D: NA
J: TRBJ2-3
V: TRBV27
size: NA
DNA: TGTGCCAGCAGTTACCGTCTTGGTTTAGCCCCAGATACGCAGTATTTT
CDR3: CASSYRLGLAPDTQYF

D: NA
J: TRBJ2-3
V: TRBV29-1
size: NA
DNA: TGCAGCGTTGGGTCCTTCGGGAGTAGGACAGATACGCAGTATTTT
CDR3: CSVGSFGSRTDTQYF

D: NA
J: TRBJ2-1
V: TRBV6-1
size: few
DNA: TGTGCCAGCAGTGGACCCCGGGAGGGGGCAGGGGGCAATGAGCAGTTCTTC
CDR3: CASSGPREGAGGNEQFF

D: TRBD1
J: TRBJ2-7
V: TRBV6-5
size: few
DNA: TGTGCCAGCGGTCCCGGGACAGTCCATACCTACGAGCAGTACTTC
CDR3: CASGPGTVHTYEQYF

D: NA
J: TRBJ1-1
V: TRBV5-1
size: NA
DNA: TGCGCCAGCAGCTGGGGGGGTAACACTGAAGCTTTCTTT
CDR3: CASSWGGNTEAFF

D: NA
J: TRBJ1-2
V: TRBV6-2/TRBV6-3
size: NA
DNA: TGTGCCAGCAGCCCCAACGGAGTTGCTAACTATGGCTACACCTTC
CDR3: CASSPNGVANYGYTF

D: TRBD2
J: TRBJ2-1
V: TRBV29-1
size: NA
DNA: TGCAGCGTTGGGACTAGCGGGAGCAATGAGCAGTTCTTC
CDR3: CSVGTSGSNEQFF

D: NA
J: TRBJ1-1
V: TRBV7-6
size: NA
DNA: TGTGCCAGCAGCTTACAGGCTAGCGGCACTGAAGCTTTCTTT
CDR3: CASSLQASGTEAFF

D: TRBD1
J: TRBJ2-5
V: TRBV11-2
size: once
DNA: TGTGCCAGCAGCTTAGCCCGGACAGGCAAAGAGACCCAGTACTTC
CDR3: CASSLARTGKETQYF

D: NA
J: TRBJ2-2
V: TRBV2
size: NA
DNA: TGTGCCAGCGAGGAGTTCGGACAAACCGGGGAGCTGTTTTTT
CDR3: CASEEFGQTGELFF

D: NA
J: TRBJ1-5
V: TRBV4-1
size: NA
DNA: TGCGCCAGCAGCCAAGATCTGAGGCAGCCCCAGCATTTT
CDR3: CASSQDLRQPQHF

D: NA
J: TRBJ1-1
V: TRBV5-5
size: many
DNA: TGTGCCAGCAGCTTGGGAGGTGTGGAGGCGGGCACTGAAGCTTTCTTT
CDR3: CASSLGGVEAGTEAFF

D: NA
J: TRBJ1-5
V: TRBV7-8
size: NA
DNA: TGTGCCAGCAGCCAACGGGGAGGGAATCTCAATCAGCCCCAGCATTTT
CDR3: CASSQRGGNLNQPQHF

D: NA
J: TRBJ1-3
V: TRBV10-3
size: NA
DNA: TGTGCCATCAGTGCCTTGGAGTCTGGAAACACCATATATTTT
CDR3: CAISALESGNTIYF

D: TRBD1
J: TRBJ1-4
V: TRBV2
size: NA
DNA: TGTGCCAGCAGCGGGACAGGGGATCGTGAAAAACTGTTTTTT
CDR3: CASSGTGDREKLFF

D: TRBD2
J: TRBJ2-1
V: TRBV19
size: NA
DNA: TGTGCCAGTAGTATCTCACTAGCGGGAGGCGGTGAGCAGTTCTTC
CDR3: CASSISLAGGGEQFF

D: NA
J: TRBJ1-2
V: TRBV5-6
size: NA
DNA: TGTGCCAGCTCCGGGACAAGGGACTATGGCTACACCTTC
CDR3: CASSGTRDYGYTF

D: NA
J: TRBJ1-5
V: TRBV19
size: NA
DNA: TGTGCCAGTAGTACCATAGGCAATCAGCCCCAGCATTTT
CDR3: CASSTIGNQPQHF

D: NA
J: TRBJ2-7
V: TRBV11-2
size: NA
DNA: TGTGCCAGCAGCGCCAGTTCCCTCTCCTACGAGCAGTACTTC
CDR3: CASSASSLSYEQYF